The source of this T cell receptor (beta chain) is a study of blood T cell repertoires in COVID-19. Whole-study context: COVID-19 samples from acute and convalescent phases originated in the United States, Italy and Spain. The analysed material was cDNA or gDNA that came from T cells, B-cell-depleted T cells, or PBMCs.

Looked up from germline, CDR1 is SGHRS and CDR2 is YFSETQ. V was cut by 1 base and J by 1 base, with 12 bases left in between. This CDR3 comprises 15 residues. The assay was immunoSEQ multiplex PCR, and TCRdb's table has in-frame clones only and misses some. Here the sample spans approximately 170,000 clones, approximately 80% being singletons. This clonotype originated in a woman in her 70s with COVID-19, enrolled during active disease. The sample was peripheral blood. The chain is built from TRBV5-1 and TRBJ2-7; maybe TRBD1 (6 bases). The CDR3 DNA sequence: TGCGCCAGCAGCTTGAGCCCAGGGGCGTCCTACGAGCAGTACGTC. The encoded protein is CASSLSPGASYEQYV.